The T cell receptor beta chain under discussion was sequenced for a study of T-cell memory formation after mild COVID-19. Study-wide results and limits: Day 15 to 85 contracting clones showed balanced CD4/CD8; day 15 to 37 expanders favored CD4+.

TCRdb redid the calling of the 5' RACE reads with MiXCR, one entry per CDR3 protein. Among around 300,000 distinct CDR3 sequences, approximately 8.4% were seen once, and the ten largest hold approximately 23%. Remarks on this clonotype: Its antigen remains unknown.

Germline V CDR1 and CDR2: SGHKS, YYEKEE (reference sequence). The V and J ends lost 4 bases and 2 bases respectively, with 12 bases between them. The CDR3 runs to 15 residues. The gene calls are TRBV5-5 and TRBJ2-2; the D gene is possibly TRBD1 (7 bases). Sequencing input: PBMCs or a T cell subset sorted from them (not recorded which). This clonotype originated in a man in his late teens or twenties who had mild COVID-19 (a few samples of this study predate the infection). Cell type and time point are not known. CDR3 coding DNA: TGTGCCAGCAGCCGGAGGGGGCCCAACACCGGGGAGCTGTTTTTT. This sequence encodes CASSRRGPNTGELFF.